A selection of T cell receptor beta chains follows, all from one sample in a study of T cell repertoires in cytomegalovirus infection. One entry per CDR3 protein results from TCRdb running MiXCR on the reads. The table includes about 280,000 distinct CDR3 sequences, around 20% detected once. No antigen is known for these receptors. The sample consisted of cultured PBMCs, taken from culture after CMV antigen stimulation. The receptors come from a human donor in good health (CMV status not recorded). Some clones in this sample may be carry-over from other donors' samples. Each CDR3 is given with its conserved first and last residue. The D gene is left open where the match is weak. Clone size is not always given. Where it is, it says once, few, many or a class for expanded clones.

.	TRBV5-6	TRBD2	TRBJ2-5	TGTGCCAGCAGCTTGCCGGCGGGAGGGGGAGAGACCCAGTACTTC	CASSLPAGGGETQYF
few	TRBV5-1	TRBD2	TRBJ2-1	TGCGCCAGCAGCTTGGCCCTAGCGGGAGGGCAGTTCTTC	CASSLALAGGQFF
.	TRBV20-1	.	TRBJ2-3	TGCAGTGCTAAGGGGACCATCACAGATACGCAGTATTTT	CSAKGTITDTQYF
.	TRBV6-6	.	TRBJ2-1	TGTGCCAGCAGCTCTCGATCCGGGTACAATGAGCAGTTCTTC	CASSSRSGYNEQFF
.	TRBV28	.	TRBJ2-7	TGTGCCAGCAGTTTAAGCCTGACACTAACCGGGACTGATTCCTACGAGCAGTACTTC	CASSLSLTLTGTDSYEQYF
.	TRBV28	.	TRBJ1-2	TGTGCCAGCAGTCCGTCGGGAACAGACTATGGCTACACCTTC	CASSPSGTDYGYTF
.	TRBV7-6	.	TRBJ1-5	TGTGCCAGCAGCTTGTCTTTGCACGGCAATCAGCCCCAGCATTTT	CASSLSLHGNQPQHF
.	TRBV18	TRBD1	TRBJ2-4	TGTGCCAGCTCACCGGGACAGGTCAACATTCAGTACTTC	CASSPGQVNIQYF
.	TRBV5-1	TRBD2	TRBJ2-1	TGCGCCAGCAGCTGGACTGGGGAGGGCCGCAATGAGCAGTTCTTC	CASSWTGEGRNEQFF
many	TRBV7-2	TRBD2	TRBJ2-1	TGTGCCAGCAGCCTCATCCCCGGGACTACGAGGAATGAGCAGTTCTTC	CASSLIPGTTRNEQFF
few	TRBV12-3/TRBV12-4	.	TRBJ2-6	TGTGCCAGCAGTTTACTACAGCCTTTCTCTGGGGCCAACGTCCTGACTTTC	CASSLLQPFSGANVLTF